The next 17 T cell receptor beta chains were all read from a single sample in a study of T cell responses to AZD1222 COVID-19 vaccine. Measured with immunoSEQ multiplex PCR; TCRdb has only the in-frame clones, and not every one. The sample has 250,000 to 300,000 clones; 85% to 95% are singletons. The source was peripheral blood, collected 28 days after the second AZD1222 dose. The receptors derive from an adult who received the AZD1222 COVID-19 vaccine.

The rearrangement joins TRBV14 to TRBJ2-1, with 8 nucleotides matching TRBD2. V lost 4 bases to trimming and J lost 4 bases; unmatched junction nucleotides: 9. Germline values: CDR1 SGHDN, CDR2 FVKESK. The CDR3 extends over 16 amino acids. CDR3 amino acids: CASSRHPAGGYNEQFF. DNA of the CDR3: TGTGCCAGCAGCCGCCACCCTGCGGGGGGTTACAATGAGCAGTTCTTC.

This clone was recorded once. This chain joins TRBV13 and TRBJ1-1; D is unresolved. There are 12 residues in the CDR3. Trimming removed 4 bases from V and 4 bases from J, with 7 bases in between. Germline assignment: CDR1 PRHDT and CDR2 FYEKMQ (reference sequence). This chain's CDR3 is CASSSGPTEAFF. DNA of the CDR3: TGTGCCAGCAGCTCAGGACCCACTGAAGCTTTCTTT.

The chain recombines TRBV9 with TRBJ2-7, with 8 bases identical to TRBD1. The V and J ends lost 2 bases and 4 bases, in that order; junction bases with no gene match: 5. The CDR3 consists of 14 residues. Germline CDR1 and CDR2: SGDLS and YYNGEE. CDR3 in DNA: TGTGCCAGCAGCGTTGGACAGGGTGGGTACGAGCAGTACTTC. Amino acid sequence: CASSVGQGGYEQYF.

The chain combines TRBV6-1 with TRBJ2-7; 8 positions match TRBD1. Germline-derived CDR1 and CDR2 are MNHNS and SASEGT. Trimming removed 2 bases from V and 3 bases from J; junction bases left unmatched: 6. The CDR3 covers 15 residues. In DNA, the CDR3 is TGTGCCAGCAGTGAAAGGGCAGGGGGCAGCTACGAGCAGTACTTC. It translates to CASSERAGGSYEQYF.

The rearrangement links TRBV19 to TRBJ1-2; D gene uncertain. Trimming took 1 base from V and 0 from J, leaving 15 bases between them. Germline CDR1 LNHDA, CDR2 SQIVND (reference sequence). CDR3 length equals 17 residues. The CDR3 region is CASSIVQRRSSNYGYTF. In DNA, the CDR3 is TGTGCCAGTAGTATAGTTCAGCGCCGCTCCTCTAACTATGGCTACACCTTC.

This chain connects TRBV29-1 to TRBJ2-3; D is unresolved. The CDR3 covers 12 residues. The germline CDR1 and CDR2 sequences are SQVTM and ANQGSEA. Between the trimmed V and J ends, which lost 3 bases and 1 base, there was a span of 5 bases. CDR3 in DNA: TGCAGCGTTGACCTAGGCACAGATACGCAGTATTTT. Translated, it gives CSVDLGTDTQYF.

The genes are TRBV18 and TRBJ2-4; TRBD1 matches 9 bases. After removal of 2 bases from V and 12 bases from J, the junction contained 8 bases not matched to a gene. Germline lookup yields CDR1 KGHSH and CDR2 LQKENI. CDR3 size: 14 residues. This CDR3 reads CASSPSGQGGSQYF. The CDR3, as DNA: TGTGCCAGCTCACCATCGGGACAGGGAGGGTCTCAGTACTTC.

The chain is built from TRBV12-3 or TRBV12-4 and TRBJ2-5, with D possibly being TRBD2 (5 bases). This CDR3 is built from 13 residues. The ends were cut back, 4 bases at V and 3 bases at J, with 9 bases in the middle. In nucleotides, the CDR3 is TGTGCCAGCAGTTGGAGGACGGAAGAGACCCAGTACTTC. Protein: CASSWRTEETQYF.

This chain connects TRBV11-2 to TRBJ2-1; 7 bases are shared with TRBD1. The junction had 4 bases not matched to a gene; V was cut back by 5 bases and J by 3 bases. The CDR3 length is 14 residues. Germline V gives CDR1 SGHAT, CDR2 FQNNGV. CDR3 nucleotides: TGTGCCAGCAGCCCCTGGGACAGCTACAATGAGCAGTTCTTC. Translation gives CASSPWDSYNEQFF. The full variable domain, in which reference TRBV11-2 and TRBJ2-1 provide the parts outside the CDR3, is EAGVAQSPRYKIIEKRQSVAFWCNPISGHATLYWYQQILGQGPKLLIQFQNNGVVDDSQLPKDRFSAERLKGVDSTLKIQPAKLEDSAVYLCASSPWDSYNEQFFGPGTRLTVL.

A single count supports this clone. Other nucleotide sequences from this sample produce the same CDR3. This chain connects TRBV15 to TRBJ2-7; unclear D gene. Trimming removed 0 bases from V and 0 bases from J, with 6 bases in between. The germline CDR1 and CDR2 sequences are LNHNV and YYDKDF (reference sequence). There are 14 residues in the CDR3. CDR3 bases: TGTGCCACCAGCAGAGATCGGGTCTCCTACGAGCAGTACTTC. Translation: CATSRDRVSYEQYF.

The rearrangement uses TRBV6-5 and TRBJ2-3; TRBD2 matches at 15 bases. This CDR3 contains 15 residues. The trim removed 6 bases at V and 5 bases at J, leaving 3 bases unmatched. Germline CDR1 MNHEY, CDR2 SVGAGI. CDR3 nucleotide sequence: TGTGCCAGCAGATGGACTAGCGGGAGGGTAGATACGCAGTATTTT. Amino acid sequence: CASRWTSGRVDTQYF.

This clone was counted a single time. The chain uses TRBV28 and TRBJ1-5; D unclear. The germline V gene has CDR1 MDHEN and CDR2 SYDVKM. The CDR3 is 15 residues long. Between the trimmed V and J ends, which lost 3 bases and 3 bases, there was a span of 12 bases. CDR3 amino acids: CASSFGRANNQPQHF. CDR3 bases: TGTGCCAGCAGTTTTGGTAGGGCGAACAATCAGCCCCAGCATTTT.

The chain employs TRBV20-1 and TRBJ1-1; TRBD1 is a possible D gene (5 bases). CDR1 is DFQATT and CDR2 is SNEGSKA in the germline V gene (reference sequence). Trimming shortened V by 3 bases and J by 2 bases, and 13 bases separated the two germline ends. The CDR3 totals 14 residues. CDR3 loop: CSASSPGTNTEAFF. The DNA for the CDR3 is TGCAGTGCTAGTAGCCCAGGGACCAACACTGAAGCTTTCTTT.

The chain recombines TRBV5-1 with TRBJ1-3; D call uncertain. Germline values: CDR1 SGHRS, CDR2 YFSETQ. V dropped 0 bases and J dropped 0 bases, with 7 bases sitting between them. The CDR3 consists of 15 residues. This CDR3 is CASSLAPGSGNTIYF. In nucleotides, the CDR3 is TGCGCCAGCAGCTTGGCCCCTGGCTCTGGAAACACCATATATTTT.

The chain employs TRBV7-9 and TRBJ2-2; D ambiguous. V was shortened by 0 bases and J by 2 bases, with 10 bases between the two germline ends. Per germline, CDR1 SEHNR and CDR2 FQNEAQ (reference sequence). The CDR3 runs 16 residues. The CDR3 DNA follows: TGTGCCAGCAGCTTAGCGGGCGGATATAACACCGGGGAGCTGTTTTTT. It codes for CASSLAGGYNTGELFF.

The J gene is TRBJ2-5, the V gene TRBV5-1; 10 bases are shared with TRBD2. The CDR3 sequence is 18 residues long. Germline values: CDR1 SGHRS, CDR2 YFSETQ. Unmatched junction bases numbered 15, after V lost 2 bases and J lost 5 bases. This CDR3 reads CASSLVSLAGDPRETQYF. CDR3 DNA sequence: TGCGCCAGCAGCTTAGTATCCCTAGCGGGGGACCCTCGGGAGACCCAGTACTTC.

The CDR3, as DNA: TGCGCCAGCAGCCAAGTGCAGCGGGGGGCCTACGAGCAGTACTTC. Translation: CASSQVQRGAYEQYF. The V gene is TRBV4-1, the J gene TRBJ2-7, with 9 bases fitting TRBD2. Germline CDR1 and CDR2: MGHRA and YSYEKL. The CDR3 is 15 amino acids. V lost 1 base, J lost 2 bases, and 3 bases stayed unmatched.